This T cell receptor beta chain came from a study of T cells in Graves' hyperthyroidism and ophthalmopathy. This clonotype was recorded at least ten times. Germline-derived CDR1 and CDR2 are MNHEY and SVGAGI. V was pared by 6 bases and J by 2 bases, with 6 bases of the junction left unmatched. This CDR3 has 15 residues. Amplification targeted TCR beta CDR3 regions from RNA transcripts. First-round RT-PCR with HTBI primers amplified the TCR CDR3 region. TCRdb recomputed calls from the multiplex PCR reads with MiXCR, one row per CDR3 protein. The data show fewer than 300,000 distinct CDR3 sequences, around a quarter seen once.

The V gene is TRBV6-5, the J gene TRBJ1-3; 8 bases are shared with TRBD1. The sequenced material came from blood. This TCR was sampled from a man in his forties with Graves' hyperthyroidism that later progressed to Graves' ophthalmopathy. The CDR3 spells CASRPDRVAGNTIYF. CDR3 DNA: TGTGCCAGCAGACCGGACAGGGTCGCTGGAAACACCATATATTTT.